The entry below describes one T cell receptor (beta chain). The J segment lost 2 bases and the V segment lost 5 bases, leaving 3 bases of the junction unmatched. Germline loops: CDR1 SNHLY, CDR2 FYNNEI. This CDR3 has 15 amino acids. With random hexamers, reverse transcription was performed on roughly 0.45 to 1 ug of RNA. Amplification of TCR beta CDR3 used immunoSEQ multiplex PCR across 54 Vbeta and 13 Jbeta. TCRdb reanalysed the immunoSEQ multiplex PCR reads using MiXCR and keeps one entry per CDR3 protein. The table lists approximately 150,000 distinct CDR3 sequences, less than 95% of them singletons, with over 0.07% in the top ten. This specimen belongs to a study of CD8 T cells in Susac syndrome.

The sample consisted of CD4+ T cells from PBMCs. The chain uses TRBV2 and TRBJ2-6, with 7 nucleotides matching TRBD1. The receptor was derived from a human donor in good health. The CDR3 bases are TGTGCCAGCAGTCTGGACAGGCCTGGGGCCAACGTCCTGACTTTC. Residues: CASSLDRPGANVLTF. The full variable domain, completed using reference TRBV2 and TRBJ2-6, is EPEVTQTPSHQVTQMGQEVILRCVPISNHLYFYWYRQILGQKVEFLVSFYNNEISEKSEIFDDQFSVERPDGSNFTLKIRSTKLEDSAMYFCASSLDRPGANVLTFGAGSRLTVL.